These T cell receptor beta chains were read from a single sample in a study of T cell responses to AZD1222 COVID-19 vaccine. Here immunoSEQ multiplex PCR was the method, and the copy in TCRdb shows in-frame clones only, minus some. The sample comprises about 100,000 clones, around 90% of which are singletons, and 3.1% rests with the top ten. The source was peripheral blood, collected on day 0 of MenACWY control vaccination. Receptors originate from an adult in good health. The conserved cysteine and the conserved F or W are not part of the CDR3 here.

>TRBJ2-2|TRBV11-2
ASSLGLAGTGELF
>TRBJ1-1|TRBV4-3
ASSQVAGGNTEAF
>TRBJ2-5|TRBV4-1
ASSQTWIFRETQY
>TRBJ2-1|TRBV29-1
SALRGRGNEQF
>TRBJ1-6|TRBV7-7
ASMPYLWSTANSPLH
>TRBJ1-1|TRBV27
ASSLGTMNTEAF
>TRBJ1-1|TRBV2
ASRDRGQFTEAF
>TRBJ2-2|TRBV24-1
ATSDGQGGTGELF
>TRBJ2-3|TRBV5-1
ASSYGLGGPERTQY
>TRBJ1-2|TRBV7-2
ASSSRTGGHYGYT
>TRBJ1-6|TRBV4-3
ASSQDLGSYSPLH
>TRBJ2-1|TRBV6-4
ASTKTAYNEQF
>TRBJ2-5|TRBV7-9
ASSLSRKETQY
>TRBJ1-1|TRBV3-1/TRBV3-2
ASSQDRHSTEAF
>TRBJ1-6|TRBV28
ASSLLGQPPLH
>TRBJ2-3|TRBV6-5
ASSYYMASGTVEY
>TRBJ2-3|TRBV5-1
ASSLARDGDTQY